A selection of T cell receptor beta chains follows, all from one sample in a study of STAT5B mutations in CD4+ large granular lymphocyte leukemia. Sequenced by immunoSEQ multiplex PCR; TCRdb stores in-frame clones only, minus some. The sample consists of about 29,000 clones, roughly 79% of them appearing once. Sequencing was carried out using CD4+ T cells from blood buffy coats. The receptors derive from a human donor in good health. Both conserved end residues are part of each CDR3. A D gene is named only where the DNA matches it firmly. The size field is filled for only some rows; it gives once, few, many or a size class.

D gene	V gene	J gene	clone size	CDR3 protein	CDR3 DNA
.	TRBV7-6	TRBJ2-5	.	CASSLLGETQYF	TGTGCCAGCAGCTTACTGGGAGAGACCCAGTACTTC
TRBD2	TRBV5-1	TRBJ2-2	.	CASSPGGNTGELFF	TGCGCCAGCAGCCCGGGAGGGAACACCGGGGAGCTGTTTTTT
.	TRBV6-1	TRBJ2-6	few	CASSELPPGANVLTF	TGTGCCAGCAGTGAACTCCCACCTGGGGCCAACGTCCTGACTTTC
.	TRBV27	TRBJ2-3	.	CASSLSLAPPTDTQYF	TGTGCCAGCAGCCTATCACTAGCCCCCCCCACAGATACGCAGTATTTT
.	TRBV28	TRBJ2-2	.	CASSFPEGQYTGELFF	TGTGCCAGCAGTTTCCCGGAGGGACAGTACACCGGGGAGCTGTTTTTT
.	TRBV2	TRBJ2-1	.	CASSDPFGNEQFF	TGTGCCAGCAGTGACCCGTTCGGCAATGAGCAGTTCTTC
TRBD1	TRBV10-1	TRBJ1-2	.	CASSGGQGASYGYTF	TGCGCCAGCAGTGGAGGACAGGGGGCGAGTTATGGCTACACCTTC
TRBD1	TRBV28	TRBJ1-6	.	CASSLHRGFDNSPLHF	TGTGCCAGCAGTTTACACAGGGGCTTCGACAATTCACCCCTCCACTTT
.	TRBV27	TRBJ1-1	.	CASSALGDVNTEAFF	TGTGCCAGCAGCGCTCTAGGGGATGTGAACACTGAAGCTTTCTTT
.	TRBV19	TRBJ2-7	.	CASSIKLGKGPYEQYF	TGTGCCAGTAGTATCAAGCTGGGGAAGGGGCCTTACGAGCAGTACTTC
.	TRBV14	TRBJ1-1	.	CASSPRGKNTEAFF	TGTGCCAGCAGCCCACGCGGCAAGAACACTGAAGCTTTCTTT
.	TRBV28	TRBJ1-2	once	CASRYTVRGGYGYTF	TGTGCCAGCAGATATACAGTCAGGGGTGGCTATGGCTACACCTTC
.	TRBV30	TRBJ1-3	once	CAWSSGRNTIYF	TGTGCCTGGAGTTCAGGCCGTAACACCATATATTTT
.	TRBV5-6	TRBJ2-5	.	CASSLKETQYF	TGTGCCAGCAGCTTAAAAGAGACCCAGTACTTC
.	TRBV28	TRBJ2-3	.	CASSLGFSTDTQYF	TGTGCCAGCAGCCTAGGGTTCAGCACAGATACGCAGTATTTT
TRBD1	TRBV7-8	TRBJ2-2	.	CASSLSTGGTGELFF	TGTGCCAGCAGCTTATCGACAGGGGGCACCGGGGAGCTGTTTTTT
.	TRBV10-3	TRBJ2-3	once	CAISYRSGSKDTQYF	TGTGCCATCAGTTACCGATCAGGGTCCAAAGATACGCAGTATTTT
.	TRBV5-4	TRBJ2-1	few	CASSIDRHDEQFF	TGTGCCAGCAGCATCGACAGGCATGATGAGCAGTTCTTC
.	TRBV28	TRBJ1-1	.	CATEGSTEAFF	TGTGCCACCGAGGGGAGCACTGAAGCTTTCTTT
.	TRBV5-5	TRBJ2-1	.	CASSFTDSGREQFF	TGTGCCAGCAGCTTTACTGATAGCGGAAGGGAGCAGTTCTTC
.	TRBV7-9	TRBJ1-2	.	CASSLGQGRRNYGYTF	TGTGCCAGCAGCTTAGGGCAGGGACGGAGAAACTATGGCTACACCTTC
.	TRBV5-1	TRBJ2-2	.	CASSPSGGRNTGELFF	TGCGCCAGCAGCCCGTCGGGGGGCAGAAACACCGGGGAGCTGTTTTTT
.	TRBV28	TRBJ1-2	.	CASSASRGYTF	TGTGCCAGCAGTGCTTCGCGTGGCTACACCTTC
.	TRBV28	TRBJ2-7	.	CASRGSADEQYF	TGTGCCAGCAGAGGGAGTGCAGACGAGCAGTACTTC
TRBD2	TRBV13	TRBJ2-7	.	CASSFGGLADYEQYF	TGTGCCAGCAGCTTCGGAGGACTAGCAGATTACGAGCAGTACTTC
TRBD1	TRBV9	TRBJ2-3	.	CASSVEQGTWTDTQYF	TGTGCCAGCAGCGTAGAACAGGGGACGTGGACAGATACGCAGTATTTT
.	TRBV18	TRBJ2-5	.	CASSPPTGETQYF	TGTGCCAGCTCACCACCGACGGGCGAGACCCAGTACTTC
.	TRBV5-6	TRBJ2-2	.	CASSSSGAGELFF	TGTGCCAGCAGCTCCTCCGGGGCCGGGGAGCTGTTTTTT
TRBD2	TRBV7-7	TRBJ2-5	.	CASSLGLAGPGETQYF	TGTGCTAGCAGCTTAGGGCTAGCGGGGCCGGGGGAGACCCAGTACTTC
.	TRBV14	TRBJ2-3	.	CASSQGAGDTQYF	TGTGCCAGCAGCCAAGGGGCGGGAGATACGCAGTATTTT
TRBD2	TRBV15	TRBJ2-3	.	CATSASGKTDTQYF	TGTGCCACCAGCGCTAGCGGGAAGACAGATACGCAGTATTTT
.	TRBV7-9	TRBJ2-5	.	CASSLAPGEKGTQYF	TGTGCCAGCAGCTTAGCTCCGGGGGAAAAAGGGACCCAGTACTTC
.	TRBV6-7	TRBJ2-2	few	CASSYSRGVRYGAGELFF	TGTGCCAGCAGTTACTCGAGAGGCGTCCGCTACGGGGCCGGGGAGCTGTTTTTT
.	TRBV6-1	TRBJ2-7	.	CASSEERIDEQYF	TGTGCCAGCAGTGAAGAGAGGATCGACGAGCAGTACTTC
.	TRBV28	TRBJ1-1	few	CASTGSGDMNTEAFF	TGTGCCAGCACAGGGAGTGGAGACATGAACACTGAAGCTTTCTTT
TRBD2	TRBV5-6	TRBJ2-1	.	CASSLLLAAYNEQFF	TGTGCCAGCAGCTTATTACTAGCGGCCTACAATGAGCAGTTCTTC
TRBD2	TRBV6-1	TRBJ2-1	.	CASSRSGGEGNEQFF	TGTGCCAGCAGTCGAAGCGGGGGGGAGGGCAATGAGCAGTTCTTC
TRBD1	TRBV27	TRBJ1-1	.	CASSLYTGGFAFF	TGTGCCAGCAGTTTATATACAGGGGGCTTTGCTTTCTTT
TRBD1	TRBV28	TRBJ2-2	.	CASSLGGRNTGELFF	TGTGCCAGCAGCTTAGGGGGCCGGAACACCGGGGAGCTGTTTTTT
TRBD1	TRBV18	TRBJ1-1	.	CASSVSGQFTEAFF	TGTGCCAGCTCAGTCTCGGGACAGTTCACTGAAGCTTTCTTT
.	TRBV6-1	TRBJ2-5	once	CASSEVGGGPWETQYF	TGTGCCAGCAGTGAAGTAGGGGGAGGGCCGTGGGAGACCCAGTACTTC
.	TRBV2	TRBJ1-1	.	CASRRSSTPSEAFF	TGTGCCAGCAGGCGAAGCTCGACGCCTTCTGAAGCTTTCTTT
.	TRBV19	TRBJ2-3	.	CASSILLEREISDTQYF	TGTGCCAGTAGTATCCTCCTAGAGAGGGAAATTTCAGATACGCAGTATTTT
TRBD1	TRBV19	TRBJ2-6	few	CASSPGTGSSGANVLTF	TGTGCCAGTAGTCCCGGGACAGGGTCATCTGGGGCCAACGTCCTGACTTTC
.	TRBV7-2	TRBJ2-5	once	CASSVRTGVYETQYF	TGTGCCAGCAGCGTGCGGACGGGGGTTTATGAGACCCAGTACTTC
.	TRBV6-6	TRBJ2-5	.	CASSPPSGETQYF	TGTGCCAGCAGCCCTCCCAGTGGAGAGACCCAGTACTTC
.	TRBV29-1	TRBJ2-5	.	CSVEEGGLQETQYF	TGCAGCGTTGAAGAAGGGGGGCTCCAAGAGACCCAGTACTTC
TRBD2	TRBV2	TRBJ2-5	once	CASSESRTSLETQYF	TGTGCCAGCAGTGAATCGCGGACTAGCCTAGAGACCCAGTACTTC
.	TRBV7-6	TRBJ2-3	.	CASSSPFSGAPDTQYF	TGTGCCAGCAGCTCCCCATTTTCGGGAGCGCCAGATACGCAGTATTTT